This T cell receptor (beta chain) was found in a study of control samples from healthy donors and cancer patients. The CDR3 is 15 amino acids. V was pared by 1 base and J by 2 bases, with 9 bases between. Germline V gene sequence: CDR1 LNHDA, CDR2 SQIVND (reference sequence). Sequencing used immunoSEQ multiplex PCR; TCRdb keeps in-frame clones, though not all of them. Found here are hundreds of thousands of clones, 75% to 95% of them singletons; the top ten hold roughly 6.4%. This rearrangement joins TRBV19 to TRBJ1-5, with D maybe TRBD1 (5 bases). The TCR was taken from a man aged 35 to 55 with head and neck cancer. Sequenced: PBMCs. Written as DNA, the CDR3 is TGTGCCAGTAGTATAGCTCTGGGGGGCAATCAGCCCCAGCATTTT. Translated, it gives CASSIALGGNQPQHF.